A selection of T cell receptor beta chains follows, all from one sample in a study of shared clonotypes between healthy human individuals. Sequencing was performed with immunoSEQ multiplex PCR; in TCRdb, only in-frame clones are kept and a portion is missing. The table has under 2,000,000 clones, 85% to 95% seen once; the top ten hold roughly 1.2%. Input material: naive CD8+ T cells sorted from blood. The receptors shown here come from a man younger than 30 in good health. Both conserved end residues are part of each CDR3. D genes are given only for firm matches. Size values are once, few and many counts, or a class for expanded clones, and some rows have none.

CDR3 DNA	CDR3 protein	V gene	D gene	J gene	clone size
TGTGCCAGCAGGTACTGGCCTGCGAGCACAGATACGCAGTATTTT	CASRYWPASTDTQYF	TRBV6-5	-	TRBJ2-3	-
TGTGCCAGCAGTGAAGCGTACAGTACCTACGAGCAGTACTTC	CASSEAYSTYEQYF	TRBV6-1	-	TRBJ2-7	-
TGTGCCAGCAGCGCCTCCCCCAGGACAGGAGACCAAGAGACCCAGTACTTC	CASSASPRTGDQETQYF	TRBV9	TRBD1	TRBJ2-5	-
TGCGCCAGCAGCCATGAGCGACAGGTTCTTGGGTACGAGCAGTACTTC	CASSHERQVLGYEQYF	TRBV5-1	-	TRBJ2-7	once
TGCGCCAGCTGCGGCTTCTTCGGGGATACGCAGTATTTT	CASCGFFGDTQYF	TRBV4-1	-	TRBJ2-3	-
TGTGCCAGTAGTATCAGGGGTTCATACAATGAGCAGTTCTTC	CASSIRGSYNEQFF	TRBV19	-	TRBJ2-1	-
TGTGCCAGCAGCTGGGGTCGTTGGGAGATGAGGACAGATACGCAGTATTTT	CASSWGRWEMRTDTQYF	TRBV7-9	-	TRBJ2-3	-
TGTGCCAGCAGCTGGGGACCCGGCAAGGATGAAGCTTTCTTT	CASSWGPGKDEAFF	TRBV5-6	-	TRBJ1-1	-
TGTGCCAGCAGCTTGGGGGCGGGGGGGCTGGAGCAGTACTTC	CASSLGAGGLEQYF	TRBV5-4	TRBD2	TRBJ2-7	-
TGCAGCGTTGAAACGGGTGAAGCTTTCTTT	CSVETGEAFF	TRBV29-1	-	TRBJ1-1	-
TGTGCCAGCAGCTTAGAGGAGGGAGTCTCCTACAATGAGCAGTTCTTC	CASSLEEGVSYNEQFF	TRBV7-8	-	TRBJ2-1	once
TGTGCCAGCCGTACAGGGTCAGAGACCCAGTACTTC	CASRTGSETQYF	TRBV27	-	TRBJ2-5	-
TGCGCCAGCAGCCAGTTCCAGGGAGAGACCCAGTACTTC	CASSQFQGETQYF	TRBV4-3	-	TRBJ2-5	once
TGTGCCAGCAGGGGAAATCGAGGCGAAGTCGAGGAAGCTTTCTTT	CASRGNRGEVEEAFF	TRBV28	-	TRBJ1-1	-
TGTGCCAGCAGCTTGACCGTTCAGAACACCGGGGAGCTGTTTTTT	CASSLTVQNTGELFF	TRBV7-9	-	TRBJ2-2	-
TGTGCCAGCAGCTTCCAGGGGGCGTGGACTGAAGCTTTCTTT	CASSFQGAWTEAFF	TRBV5-6	TRBD1	TRBJ1-1	-
TGCAGCGTTACGACTAGCGGGAGCTTTGGGCAGTTCTTC	CSVTTSGSFGQFF	TRBV29-1	TRBD2	TRBJ2-1	-
TGTGCCAGCAGTGCGACAGGGGAGGTCGAGGAGAATTCACCCCTCCACTTT	CASSATGEVEENSPLHF	TRBV28	TRBD1	TRBJ1-6	-
TGCAGTGCTAGTCTCGACGAGCAGTACTTC	CSASLDEQYF	TRBV20-1	-	TRBJ2-7	-
TGCGCCAGCAGCTTGAACCACGCCGGGGAGACCCAGTACTTC	CASSLNHAGETQYF	TRBV5-1	-	TRBJ2-5	-
TGTGCCAGCAGCTTAGGCAGAACTCCAACTAATGAAAAACTGTTTTTT	CASSLGRTPTNEKLFF	TRBV7-9	-	TRBJ1-4	-
TGTGCCAGCAGCGTAGATGGGGCCGGGGGAGAGACCCAGTACTTC	CASSVDGAGGETQYF	TRBV9	-	TRBJ2-5	once
TGTGCCAGCAGCTCCCGGAGAGCGGGAGACGGGTACGAGCAGTACTTC	CASSSRRAGDGYEQYF	TRBV13	TRBD2	TRBJ2-7	-
TGCGCCAGCAGCCAAGTACGGGACTACGAGCAGTACTTC	CASSQVRDYEQYF	TRBV4-1	-	TRBJ2-7	-
TGTGCCTGCTCAGGGATTGCCAACACTGAAGCTTTCTTT	CACSGIANTEAFF	TRBV30	-	TRBJ1-1	few
TGTGCCAGCGCGACCTTGGGGCGCGACAATGAGCAGTTCTTC	CASATLGRDNEQFF	TRBV27	-	TRBJ2-1	once